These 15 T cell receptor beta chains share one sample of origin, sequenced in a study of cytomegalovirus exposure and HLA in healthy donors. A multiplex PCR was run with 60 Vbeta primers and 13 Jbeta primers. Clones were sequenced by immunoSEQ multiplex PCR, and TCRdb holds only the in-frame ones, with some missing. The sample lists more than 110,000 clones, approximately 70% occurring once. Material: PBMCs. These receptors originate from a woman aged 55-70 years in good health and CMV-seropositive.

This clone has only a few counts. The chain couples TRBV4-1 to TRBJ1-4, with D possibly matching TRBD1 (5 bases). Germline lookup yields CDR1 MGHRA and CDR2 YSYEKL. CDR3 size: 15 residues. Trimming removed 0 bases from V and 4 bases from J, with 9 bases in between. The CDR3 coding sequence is TGCGCCAGCAGCCAAGACAGGGAACTTAATGAAAAACTGTTTTTT. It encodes CASSQDRELNEKLFF.

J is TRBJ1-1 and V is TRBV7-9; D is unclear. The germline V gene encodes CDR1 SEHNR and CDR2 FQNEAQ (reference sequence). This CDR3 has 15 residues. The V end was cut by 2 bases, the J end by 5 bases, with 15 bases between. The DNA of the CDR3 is TGTGCCAGCAGCTTAATTGCGGGCCAGTGGACTGAAGCTTTCTTT. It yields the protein CASSLIAGQWTEAFF.

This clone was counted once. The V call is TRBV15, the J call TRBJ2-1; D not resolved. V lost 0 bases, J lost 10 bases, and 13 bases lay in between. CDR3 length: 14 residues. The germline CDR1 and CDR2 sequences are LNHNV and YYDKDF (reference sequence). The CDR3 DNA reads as TGTGCCACCAGCAGAGAGGGCTATCAGGCGGAGCAGTTCTTC. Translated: CATSREGYQAEQFF.

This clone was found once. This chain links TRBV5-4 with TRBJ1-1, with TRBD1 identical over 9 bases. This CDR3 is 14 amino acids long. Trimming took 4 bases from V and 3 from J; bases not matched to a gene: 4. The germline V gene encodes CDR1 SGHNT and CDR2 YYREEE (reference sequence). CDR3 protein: CASSGGQGDTEAFF. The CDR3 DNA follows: TGTGCCAGCAGCGGGGGACAGGGAGACACTGAAGCTTTCTTT. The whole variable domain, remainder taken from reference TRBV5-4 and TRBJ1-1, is ETGVTQSPTHLIKTRGQQVTLRCSSQSGHNTVSWYQQALGQGPQFIFQYYREEENGRGNFPPRFSGLQFPNYSSELNVNALELDDSALYLCASSGGQGDTEAFFGQGTRLTVV.

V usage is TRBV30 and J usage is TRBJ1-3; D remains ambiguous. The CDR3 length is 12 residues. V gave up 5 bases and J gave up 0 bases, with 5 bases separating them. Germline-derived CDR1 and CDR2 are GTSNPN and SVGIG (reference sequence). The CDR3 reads CAWSVSGNTIYF. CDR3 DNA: TGTGCCTGGTCGGTCTCTGGAAACACCATATATTTT. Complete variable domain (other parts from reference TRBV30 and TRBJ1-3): SQTIHQWPATLVQPVGSPLSLECTVEGTSNPNLYWYRQAAGRGLQLLFYSVGIGQISSEVPQNLSASRPQDRQFILSSKKLLLSDSGFYLCAWSVSGNTIYFGEGSWLTVV.

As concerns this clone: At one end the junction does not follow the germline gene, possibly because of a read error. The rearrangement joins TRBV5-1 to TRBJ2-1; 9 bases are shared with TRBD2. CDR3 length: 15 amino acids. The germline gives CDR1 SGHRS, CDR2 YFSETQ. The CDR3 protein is CASSLDGTSLDEQFF. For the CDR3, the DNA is TGCGCCAGCAGTTTGGATGGGACTAGCCTCGATGAGCAGTTCTTC.

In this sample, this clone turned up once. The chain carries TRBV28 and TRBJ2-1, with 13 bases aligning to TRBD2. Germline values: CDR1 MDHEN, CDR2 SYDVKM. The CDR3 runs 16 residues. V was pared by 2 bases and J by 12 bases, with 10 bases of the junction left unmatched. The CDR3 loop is CASSLLSGLAGMGQFF. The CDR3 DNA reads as TGTGCCAGCAGTTTACTATCGGGACTAGCGGGAATGGGGCAGTTCTTC.

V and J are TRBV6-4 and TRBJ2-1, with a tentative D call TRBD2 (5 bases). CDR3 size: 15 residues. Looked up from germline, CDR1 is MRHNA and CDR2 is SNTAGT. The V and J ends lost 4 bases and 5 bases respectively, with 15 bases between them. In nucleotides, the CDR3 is TGTGCCAGCAGTGTGGCGCCCCGGGGAGACAATGAGCAGTTCTTC. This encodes CASSVAPRGDNEQFF.

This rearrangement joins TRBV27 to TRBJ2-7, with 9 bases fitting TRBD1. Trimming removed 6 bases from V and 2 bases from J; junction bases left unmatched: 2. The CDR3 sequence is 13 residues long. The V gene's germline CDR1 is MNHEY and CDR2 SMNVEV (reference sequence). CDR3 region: CASRTGGAYEQYF. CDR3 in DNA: TGTGCCAGCAGGACAGGGGGAGCCTACGAGCAGTACTTC.

The CDR3 DNA is TGTGCCAGCAGTGGGACAGCTAATTACGAGCAGTACTTC. Its translation is CASSGTANYEQYF. V usage is TRBV6-1 and J usage is TRBJ2-7; possibly TRBD1 for D (6 bases). The CDR3 extends over 13 amino acids. V dropped 4 bases and J dropped 4 bases, with 11 bases sitting between them. CDR1 is MNHNS, CDR2 SASEGT, per germline.

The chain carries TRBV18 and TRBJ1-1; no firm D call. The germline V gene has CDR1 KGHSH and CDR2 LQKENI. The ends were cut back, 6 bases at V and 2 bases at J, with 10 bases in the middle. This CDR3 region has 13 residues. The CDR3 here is CASSYTENTEAFF. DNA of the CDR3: TGTGCCAGCTCGTACACAGAAAACACTGAAGCTTTCTTT.

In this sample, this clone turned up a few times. The CDR3 bases are TGTGCCATCAGTGAGTCGGGAGCTTCGGGGCCCCAGCATTTT. Its translation: CAISESGASGPQHF. The rearrangement links TRBV10-3 to TRBJ1-5; unclear D gene. CDR3 length equals 14 residues. Trimming took 0 bases from V and 9 from J, leaving 12 bases between them. CDR1 and CDR2 (germline): ENHRY, SYGVKD.

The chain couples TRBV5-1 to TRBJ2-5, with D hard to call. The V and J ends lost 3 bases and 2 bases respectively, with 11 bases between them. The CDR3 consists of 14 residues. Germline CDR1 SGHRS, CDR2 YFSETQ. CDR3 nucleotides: TGCGCCAGCAGCTCCCCCGCGAAGCAAGAGACCCAGTACTTC. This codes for CASSSPAKQETQYF.

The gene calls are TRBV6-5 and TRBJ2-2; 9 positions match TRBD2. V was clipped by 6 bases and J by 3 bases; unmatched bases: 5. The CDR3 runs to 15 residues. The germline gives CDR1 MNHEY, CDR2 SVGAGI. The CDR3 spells CASRSVAGDTGELFF. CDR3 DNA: TGTGCCAGCAGATCCGTAGCGGGAGACACCGGGGAGCTGTTTTTT.

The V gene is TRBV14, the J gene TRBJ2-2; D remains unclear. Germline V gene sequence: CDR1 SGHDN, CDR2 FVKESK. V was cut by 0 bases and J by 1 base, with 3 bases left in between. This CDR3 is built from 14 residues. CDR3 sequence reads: CASSQDMNTGELFF. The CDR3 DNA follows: TGTGCCAGCAGCCAAGACATGAACACCGGGGAGCTGTTTTTT.